The 19 T cell receptor beta chains listed next were all sequenced from one sample in a study of CD4 and CD8 cells across lung adenocarcinoma regions (dated by TCRdb to 2016 to 2019). Library preparation used PCR. Sequencing instrument: HiSeq X Ten. TCRdb applied fastp at Q25 and MiXCR to the public reads, then kept only in-frame beta chains. Identical CDR3 protein sequences are pooled into one entry, listed with their most common genes and DNA. The sample yields about 12,000 distinct CDR3 sequences; 47% were counted once. Together, the top ten hold less than 30% of the sample. Sample: CD8+ T cells from the margin of a lung tumor. In the paper's terms, the cell subset or site label means: tumor margin region. The receptors were gathered from a male donor with lung adenocarcinoma. The CD4 and CD8 labels of this study may be unreliable.

By sample fraction, this clonotype is medium-sized. This sequence joins TRBV6-1 and TRBJ2-7, with D possibly matching TRBD2 (5 bases). Trimming removed 1 base from V and 5 bases from J, with 15 bases in between. Germline V gene lookup returns CDR1 MNHNS and CDR2 SASEGT. This CDR3 region has 15 residues. Here the CDR3 DNA reads TGTGCCAGCAGTGAAGGTCCGACGGAGGTCCACGAGCAGTACTTC. It specifies CASSEGPTEVHEQYF.

At least ten counts were recorded for this clonotype. The chain links TRBV6-5 to TRBJ2-3; D is unclear. Germline CDR1 MNHEY, CDR2 SVGAGI. The germline V and J ends were trimmed by 0 bases and 6 bases, with 10 bases remaining between them. This CDR3 is 14 amino acids long. Here the CDR3 reads CASSYSKATDTQYF. The CDR3 DNA reads as TGTGCCAGCAGTTACTCGAAAGCAACGGATACGCAGTATTTT.

The J gene is TRBJ2-4, the V gene TRBV6-4; D call uncertain. CDR1 is MRHNA and CDR2 is SNTAGT in the germline V gene. Trimming pared 6 bases from V and 13 bases from J, leaving 22 bases between. This CDR3 has 14 residues. CDR3 in amino acids: CASRERRAKDTQYF. The CDR3 nucleotides read TGTGCCAGCAGGGAGCGACGAGCCAAAGATACGCAGTACTTC.

This clonotype was recorded at least ten times. V is TRBV6-5 and J is TRBJ2-6, with 11 positions matching TRBD2. The V and J ends lost 2 bases and 1 base, in that order; junction bases with no gene match: 1. The CDR3 sequence is 17 residues long. Germline V gives CDR1 MNHEY, CDR2 SVGAGI. Written as DNA, the CDR3 is TGTGCCAGCAGTTACGCTAGCGGGAGGTCTGGGGCCAACGTCCTGACTTTC. This translates into CASSYASGRSGANVLTF.

The gene calls are TRBV7-6 and TRBJ2-3; D might be TRBD2 (5 bases). The last part of the DNA fits TRBJ2-5 better; the J call may be wrong. Germline loops: CDR1 SGHVS, CDR2 FNYEAQ. CDR3 length: 14 amino acids. The CDR3 DNA reads TGTGCCAGCAGCTTAGTGAGCGGAGAAGAGACCCAGTACTTC. This translates into CASSLVSGEETQYF.

On this clonotype: One junction end does not reproduce the germline sequence, and a read error may be involved. This chain joins TRBV27 and TRBJ2-3, with D possibly TRBD2 on 7 matching bases. Germline CDR1 reads MNHEY; CDR2 reads SMNVEV (reference sequence). The CDR3 runs to 15 residues. The CDR3 sequence is CARGTGGRPTDTQYF. Here the CDR3 DNA reads TGTGCCAGGGGGACGGGGGGCAGGCCCACAGATACCCAGTATTTC.

V gene TRBV4-3 combines with J gene TRBJ2-3; no clear D gene. The V gene lost 0 bases and the J gene lost 0 bases, with 4 bases spanning the gap. The length of the CDR3 is 14 residues. CDR1 is LGHNA, CDR2 YSLEER, per germline. CDR3 sequence (DNA): TGCGCCAGCAGCCAAGATGGCAGCACAGATACGCAGTATTTT. Its protein is CASSQDGSTDTQYF.

Relative to its sample, this clonotype is medium-sized. The chain recombines TRBV11-2 with TRBJ2-1; D not certain. This CDR3 has 13 amino acids. With 5 bases removed from V and 7 bases from J, the gap between germline ends came to 12 bases. Germline CDR1 reads SGHAT; CDR2 reads FQNNGV. The CDR3 DNA sequence: TGTGCCAGCAGCCCCCGGCTAGTAAATGAGCAGTTCTTC. This encodes CASSPRLVNEQFF.

The rearrangement joins TRBV6-1 to TRBJ2-6; D tentatively reads TRBD1 or TRBD2 (5 bases each). V lost 4 bases and J 11 bases, leaving 21 bases between the germline ends. The CDR3 contains 16 residues. The V gene's germline CDR1 is MNHNS and CDR2 SASEGT. This chain's CDR3 is CASSVRDQPGSYVLTF. Here the CDR3 DNA reads TGTGCCAGCAGTGTCAGGGATCAGCCGGGGTCCTACGTCCTGACTTTC.

The genes are TRBV7-9 and TRBJ2-2; D gene uncertain. Trimming left V 6 bases short and J 9 bases short, with 8 bases between. Germline V gene sequence: CDR1 SEHNR, CDR2 FQNEAQ (reference sequence). This CDR3 has 11 amino acids. The DNA for the CDR3 is TGTGCCAGCAGTCGGACCCGGGAGCTGTTTTTT. Amino acid sequence: CASSRTRELFF.

The rearrangement joins TRBV6-5 to TRBJ2-2; 7 nucleotides match TRBD2. Losses at the gene ends were 2 bases for V and 16 bases for J; bases not matched to a gene: 22. The CDR3 runs to 17 residues. The germline V gene has CDR1 MNHEY and CDR2 SVGAGI. The CDR3 protein is CASSYAGGSSVGGAQFF. As DNA, the CDR3 is TGTGCCAGCAGTTACGCCGGCGGGAGTTCGGTGGGCGGTGCGCAGTTTTTT.

Worth noting for this clonotype: A read error may account for a junction end that differs from germline. The chain is built from TRBV12-3 or TRBV12-4 and TRBJ2-3; TRBD2 is a possible D gene (5 bases). The CDR3 consists of 15 residues. CDR3 loop: CAGGLGGRVAETQYF. CDR3 nucleotides: TGTGCCGGCGGCCTTGGCGGGCGGGTGGCAGAGACGCAGTACTTT.

At least ten counts were recorded for this clonotype. The chain uses TRBV10-1 and TRBJ2-2; D unclear. Germline CDR1 and CDR2: WNHNN and SYGVQD (reference sequence). V was cut by 2 bases and J by 0 bases, with 4 bases left in between. The CDR3 covers 14 residues. In DNA, the CDR3 is TGCGCCAGCAGTGAGGGAACGAACACCGGGGAGCTGTTTTTT. It specifies CASSEGTNTGELFF.

Points on this clonotype: One end of the junction does not line up with germline, which may come from a read error. This sequence joins TRBV27 and TRBJ2-5, with D possibly being TRBD1 (5 bases). Germline CDR1 and CDR2: MNHEY and SMNVEV (reference sequence). The CDR3 totals 13 residues. This CDR3 reads CASSGRVDDILTF. CDR3 bases: TGTGCCAGCAGTGGCAGGGTGGACGACATCCTGACCTTC.

For this clonotype: This may arise from a read error, as a much more abundant clone is one base away. This chain joins TRBV12-3 or TRBV12-4 and TRBJ2-1; either TRBD1 or TRBD2 may fit D (5 bases each). The CDR3 spans 11 residues. The V gene lost 6 bases and the J gene lost 13 bases, with 13 bases spanning the gap. CDR3 in amino acids: CASRGSGAQFF. The CDR3 nucleotides read TGTGCCAGCAGGGGGTCCGGGGCCCAGTTCTTC.

Relative to its sample, this clonotype is medium-sized (0.01 to 0.1%). This chain connects TRBV7-6 to TRBJ2-5, with D possibly matching TRBD2 (6 bases). With 3 bases removed from V and 1 base from J, the gap between germline ends came to 24 bases. The CDR3 runs to 19 residues. Looked up from germline, CDR1 is SGHVS and CDR2 is FNYEAQ. The CDR3 nucleotides are TGTGCCAGCAGCTTGTGTGACGAATATAGCGGCACGACCCAAGAGACCCAGTACTTC. It translates to CASSLCDEYSGTTQETQYF.

This clonotype was observed many times. The V call is TRBV11-3, the J call TRBJ2-3, with 10 bases fitting TRBD1. The germline CDR1 and CDR2 sequences are SGHNT and YENEEA. There are 18 residues in the CDR3. The trim removed 5 bases at V and 1 base at J, leaving 12 bases unmatched. Here the CDR3 DNA reads TGTGCCAGCAGCCATAGAGTTACCGGGACAGGGGGCACAGATACGCAGTATTTT. Protein sequence: CASSHRVTGTGGTDTQYF.

Concerning this clonotype: This CDR3 fails to terminate in the conserved phenylalanine or tryptophan, so it likely reflects a read error. No DNA is shown, since the ends of the CDR3 on it are uncertain; the CDR3 is the one TCRdb lists. The chain carries TRBV27 and TRBJ2-5; the table's TRBD1 call for D was not verified on the DNA. The CDR3 is 13 residues long, counting both termini. In germline, CDR1 is MNHEY, CDR2 SMNVEV (reference sequence). The chain's CDR3 is CAGRGRGRESRFS.

This sequence joins TRBV6-1 and TRBJ1-1; the D is unclear. Deletions cut 2 bases from V and 4 bases from J, with 11 bases between. This CDR3 has 14 amino acids. Germline lookup yields CDR1 MNHNS and CDR2 SASEGT. In DNA, the CDR3 is TGTGCCAGCAGTGAACGGACTTTGAGCACTGAAGCTTTCTTT. This encodes CASSERTLSTEAFF.